This T cell receptor beta chain stems from a study of T cell clones after liver transplantation (dated by TCRdb to about 2019). Notes on the research overall: ITN030ST, the source of the samples, was a randomized trial that attempted immunosuppression withdrawal within 2 years of liver transplantation. After a pre-transplant mixed lymphocyte reaction, TCRbeta sequencing was used to pinpoint donor-reactive T cell clones, which were subsequently tracked in post-transplant blood. As an antigen-independent comparator for the donor-reactive sequences, third party-reactive TCRbeta sequences from pre-transplant MLRs were identified as well. Of the eight recipients, a few were HCV-positive, while the remaining recipients had been transplanted for non-autoimmune, non-viral indications. The subjects received no induction therapy and were kept on standard immunosuppression until randomization at 12-24 months post-transplant. Tolerance was defined as complete immunosuppression withdrawal for at least one year with no rise in liver enzymes beyond twice the upper limit of normal. Blood samples were collected pre-transplant, pre-randomization before withdrawal, and post-randomization after either complete withdrawal or failed withdrawal. A cohort of 8 liver transplant recipients was studied, of whom 3 were classified as tolerant and 5 as non-tolerant.

The time point label on this specimen signifies: pre-transplant. Thawed unstimulated PBMCs were stained for CD3, CD4 and CD8 and FACS-sorted into CD3+CD4+ and CD3+CD8+ populations. Each of the 8 studied subjects was randomized to immunosuppression withdrawal. The Qiagen DNeasy Blood and Tissue Kit was used for isolation of genomic DNA. Using immunoSEQ, frozen genomic DNA was subjected to high-throughput TCRbeta CDR3 sequencing, a process that included PCR amplification, mapping, bias correction and internal controls. The study's own analysis went as follows. Productive rearrangements were kept, and unique TCRbeta sequences were defined by CDR3 nucleotide sequence plus V and J gene. A sequence counted as donor-reactive only if the sequence showed at least 5-fold expansion in CFSE-low cells compared with unstimulated pre-transplant cells and had a frequency of at least 0.01%. Minimum frequency thresholds were set for each subject on the basis of the unstimulated sample with the lowest template count, so that a detection power of at least 90% was ensured. Jensen-Shannon divergence between the top 1000 TCRbeta sequences post-transplant and pre-transplant was used to measure repertoire turnover. Changes in detection of donor-reactive sequences were tested with two-sided Fisher's exact tests. TCRdb took this table from immuneACCESS and kept in-frame rearrangements with V and J called. Such tables lack part of the clones; where checked against another copy, unresolved V genes explain under half of the gap, and the rest is unexplained. From that table come the V and J calls and clone size; the DNA was used to work out D and trimming. The sample table shows roughly 100,000 clones, and about 81% are seen once. The ten largest clones take up 0.8% to 1% of the sample.

The investigation overall reported the following: After accounting for repertoire turnover, donor-reactive detection was significantly reduced in 7 of 8 subjects for CD4 and 8 of 8 for CD8. Since no allograft tissue specimens were available, donor-reactive T cells may have migrated into the graft instead of being deleted. Conclusions were preliminary, limited by small, heterogeneous patient numbers and non-standardized post-transplant time points. Donor-reactive sequences declined more than third party-reactive ones, suggesting partial antigen-specific deletion unrelated to withdrawal success. In two subjects, low numbers of available donor cells limited the measurable donor-reactive repertoire. Circulating donor-reactive CD4 TCRbeta sequences fell significantly post-transplant in most of the 8 subjects, irrespective of tolerance or HCV status.

Concerning this clone: Its target antigen remains unknown. No much larger clone exists at a distance of one base, and base qualities are not known.

The sequencing here drew on CD4+ T cells from blood, taken before liver transplant. The TCR originated in a human donor who received a liver transplant.

The nucleotides read TGCGCCAGCAGCCCGAACCACAGCGGTAATTCACCCCTCCACTTT. The encoded protein is CASSPNHSGNSPLHF. The sequence links TRBV5-1 to TRBJ1-6; confidence is insufficient to name the D gene. At the junction V is shortened by 4 bases and J by 6 bases, with 14 bases in between. Taken from the germline V gene, the CDR1 and CDR2 loops are SGHRS and YFSETQ. There are 15 amino acids in the CDR3, from cysteine to phenylalanine inclusive. The retained sequence is limited to the CDR3, 45 bases, with the frame set at the first base.